Below are 14 T cell receptor beta chains sequenced from a single sample in a study of blood T cell repertoires in COVID-19. The assay was immunoSEQ multiplex PCR, and TCRdb's table has in-frame clones only and misses some. The top ten clones hold around 16% of a sample with around 80,000 clones, approximately 80% of them seen once. What was sequenced was peripheral blood. These receptor sequences come from a woman aged 80 or over with acute or convalescent COVID-19.

The J gene is TRBJ2-3, the V gene TRBV27; 9 positions match TRBD2. The CDR3 extends over 16 amino acids. The germline gives CDR1 MNHEY, CDR2 SMNVEV (reference sequence). The V segment lost 5 bases and the J segment 3 bases; nucleotides outside the gene matches: 9. The CDR3 here is CASSDLAGVATDTQYF. In DNA form, the CDR3 reads TGTGCCAGCAGTGACTTAGCGGGGGTAGCGACAGATACGCAGTATTTT.

This clone was picked up one time. The gene calls are TRBV30 and TRBJ1-5, with D possibly being TRBD1 (5 bases). The CDR3 has 13 amino acids. Trimming stripped 3 bases from V and 4 bases from J, with 10 bases between. CDR1 is GTSNPN, CDR2 SVGIG, per germline (reference sequence). The CDR3 loop reads CAWSLQENQPQHF. CDR3 nucleotides: TGTGCCTGGAGCTTACAGGAGAATCAGCCCCAGCATTTT.

For the CDR3, the DNA is TGTGCCAGCAGCGGGGCGGGGGGCCAAGGGCAGTATTTT. It encodes CASSGAGGQGQYF. The genes are TRBV9 and TRBJ2-3; 8 nucleotides align to TRBD2. The V gene's germline CDR1 is SGDLS and CDR2 YYNGEE. The CDR3 covers 13 residues. V gave up 3 bases and J gave up 11 bases; unmatched junction bases: 8. Combining the CDR3 with reference TRBV9 and TRBJ2-3 gives the whole variable domain DSGVTQTPKHLITATGQRVTLRCSPRSGDLSVYWYQQSLDQGLQFLIQYYNGEERAKGNILERFSAQQFPDLHSELNLSSLELGDSALYFCASSGAGGQGQYFGPGTRLTVL.

The rearrangement links TRBV24-1 to TRBJ1-1, with 8 nucleotides matching TRBD1. Germline V gene data show CDR1 as KGHDR and CDR2 as SFDVKD. The CDR3 extends over 16 amino acids. After removal of 5 bases from V and 0 bases from J, the junction contained 7 bases not matched to a gene. The CDR3 nucleotides read TGTGCCACCAGTGCCTACGGACAGGGTCTGAACACTGAAGCTTTCTTT. Protein sequence: CATSAYGQGLNTEAFF.

This clone was recorded only once. The chain has TRBV5-4 and TRBJ2-1; 10 bases fit TRBD2. This CDR3 is 15 amino acids long. CDR1 and CDR2 (germline): SGHNT, YYREEE (reference sequence). V lost 5 bases, J lost 5 bases, and 7 bases stayed unmatched. The CDR3 sequence is CASSERGGANNEQFF. CDR3 DNA: TGTGCCAGCAGTGAGCGGGGGGGCGCCAACAATGAGCAGTTCTTC.

CDR3 sequence (DNA): TGTGCCAGCTCACCCCCCCAGGGGATGGGAAACACCATATATTTT. Amino acid sequence: CASSPPQGMGNTIYF. The V call is TRBV18, the J call TRBJ1-3, with D perhaps matching TRBD1 (6 bases). V lost 3 bases, J lost 4 bases, and 13 bases lay in between. This CDR3 has 15 amino acids. The germline CDR1 and CDR2 sequences are KGHSH and LQKENI.

This clone occurred once. V gene TRBV19 combines with J gene TRBJ2-7; tentative D call: TRBD2 (7 bases). Germline assignment: CDR1 LNHDA and CDR2 SQIVND (reference sequence). This CDR3 has 12 amino acids. V was cut by 6 bases and J by 6 bases, with 12 bases left in between. This CDR3 reads CASSEGGVEQYF. As DNA, the CDR3 is TGTGCCAGTAGCGAGGGGGGGGTCGAGCAGTACTTC.

This chain joins TRBV6-2 or TRBV6-3 and TRBJ1-4; 7 bases fit TRBD1. The germline V gene encodes CDR1 MNHEY and CDR2 SVGEGT. There are 16 residues in the CDR3. Trimming cost V 2 bases and J 7 bases; bases outside gene matches: 10. CDR3 coding DNA: TGTGCCAGCAGTTACGGCTTTGCGGGACAGCGTGAAAAACTGTTTTTT. Its protein product is CASSYGFAGQREKLFF.

The gene calls are TRBV29-1 and TRBJ1-5; 9 bases are a match to TRBD1. In germline, CDR1 is SQVTM, CDR2 ANQGSEA. Germline trimming cut 5 bases from V and 3 bases from J; bases unmatched to any gene: 2. This CDR3 is built from 13 residues. The CDR3 DNA reads as TGCAGCGTTAGGGACAGGGACAATCAGCCCCAGCATTTT. Translating it yields CSVRDRDNQPQHF.

This chain joins TRBV7-2 and TRBJ2-5; the D is unclear. This CDR3 region has 14 residues. Trimming took off 6 bases at V and 4 bases at J, with 15 bases between the two ends. Per germline, CDR1 SGHTA and CDR2 FQGNSA. The CDR3 nucleotides are TGTGCCAGCAGGGGCCTGCAACGGCTAGAGACCCAGTACTTC. Its protein is CASRGLQRLETQYF.

The rearrangement uses TRBV9 and TRBJ2-3, with TRBD2 as a possible D gene (5 bases). The CDR3 spans 16 residues. Germline V gene data show CDR1 as SGDLS and CDR2 as YYNGEE. V lost 3 bases and J 1 base, leaving 15 bases between the germline ends. This CDR3 is CASSAFPGSGTDTQYF. The CDR3, as DNA: TGTGCCAGCAGCGCATTCCCGGGGTCAGGCACAGATACGCAGTATTTT.

V usage is TRBV7-9 and J usage is TRBJ2-5; a weak D match, TRBD1 (5 bases). This CDR3 spans 16 amino acids. CDR1 and CDR2 (germline): SEHNR, FQNEAQ (reference sequence). V was shortened by 5 bases and J by 2 bases, with 18 bases between the two germline ends. The CDR3 DNA sequence: TGTGCCAGCAGCCGGGCTAGGGCAGGGCCTCAAGAGACCCAGTACTTC. It specifies CASSRARAGPQETQYF.

This chain links TRBV28 with TRBJ2-2, with D maybe TRBD1 (6 bases). The ends were cut back, 2 bases at V and 2 bases at J, with 12 bases in the middle. The CDR3 has 16 amino acids. Germline V CDR1 and CDR2: MDHEN, SYDVKM. CDR3 DNA: TGTGCCAGCAGTTTACCAGGGACATCCAACACCGGGGAGCTGTTTTTT. Protein sequence: CASSLPGTSNTGELFF.

The chain combines TRBV27 with TRBJ1-2, with 9 bases aligning to TRBD1. This CDR3 region has 15 residues. Losses at the gene ends were 6 bases for V and 0 bases for J; bases not matched to a gene: 5. Germline lookup yields CDR1 MNHEY and CDR2 SMNVEV (reference sequence). The CDR3 coding sequence is TGTGCCAGCAGCCGCGGACAGGGGACTAACTATGGCTACACCTTC. Translating gives CASSRGQGTNYGYTF.